The 14 T cell receptor beta chains in this list originate from one sample, sequenced in a study of shared clonotypes between healthy human individuals. CD45RO-negative, CCR7-selected cells formed the naive CD8 fraction, which excluded terminally differentiated effector memory CD45RA+ cells. Sequencing used immunoSEQ multiplex PCR; TCRdb keeps in-frame clones, though not all of them. Of millions of clones listed, about 93% are singletons. Sequencing was done on a sample of naive CD8+ T cells from PBMCs. Receptors were obtained from a young man in good health. Some clones in this sample may be carry-over from other donors' samples.

In this sample, this clone turned up once. This rearrangement joins TRBV12-5 to TRBJ2-1, with D unclear. From germline, CDR1 is LGHNT and CDR2 FRNRAP. V was pared by 5 bases and J by 4 bases, with 9 bases between. This CDR3 has 13 residues. The CDR3 region is CASGPSGYNEQFF. CDR3 nucleotide sequence: TGTGCTAGTGGTCCATCAGGATACAATGAGCAGTTCTTC.

The gene calls are TRBV7-9 and TRBJ2-2, with 10 bases lining up with TRBD1. The ends lost 3 bases at V and 0 bases at J; junction bases unmatched: 7. Germline CDR1 reads SEHNR; CDR2 reads FQNEAQ (reference sequence). The CDR3 extends over 18 amino acids. The CDR3 region is CASSFVPGQGPNTGELFF. CDR3 in DNA: TGTGCCAGCAGCTTTGTCCCGGGACAGGGGCCGAACACCGGGGAGCTGTTTTTT.

As regards this clone: Other DNA sequences within the sample encode an identical CDR3. The chain employs TRBV28 and TRBJ2-7; unclear D gene. The CDR3 covers 11 residues. The V gene's germline CDR1 is MDHEN and CDR2 SYDVKM. V lost 5 bases to trimming and J lost 4 bases, with 6 bases between them. The CDR3 sequence is CASSPLYEQYF. The CDR3 DNA reads as TGTGCCAGCAGTCCCTTGTACGAGCAGTACTTC. The complete variable domain, with remaining parts taken from reference TRBV28 and TRBJ2-7, reads DVKVTQSSRYLVKRTGEKVFLECVQDMDHENMFWYRQDPGLGLRLIYFSYDVKMKEKGDIPEGYSVSREKKERFSLILESASTNQTSMYLCASSPLYEQYFGPGTRLTVT.

About this clone: The identical CDR3 is also encoded by other nucleotide sequences in the sample. The chain uses TRBV9 and TRBJ1-2, with D uncertain. V gave up 0 bases and J gave up 4 bases, with 10 bases separating them. Germline-derived CDR1 and CDR2 are SGDLS and YYNGEE. This CDR3 spans 14 amino acids. In nucleotides, the CDR3 is TGTGCCAGCAGCGTAGAAGGGAGAGGCTATGGCTACACCTTC. This gives the protein CASSVEGRGYGYTF.

The chain has TRBV27 and TRBJ2-3; D unresolved. The CDR3 loop spans 13 amino acids. Germline lookup yields CDR1 MNHEY and CDR2 SMNVEV (reference sequence). V lost 5 bases to trimming and J lost 4 bases, with 10 bases between them. The CDR3 DNA sequence: TGTGCCAGCAGTATAAGAGGACCAGATACGCAGTATTTT. Residues: CASSIRGPDTQYF.

The V call is TRBV5-8, the J call TRBJ2-2; perhaps D is TRBD1 or TRBD2 (5 bases each). The CDR3 length is 13 residues. Trimming removed 9 bases at V and 5 bases at J, with 14 bases between. Germline assignment: CDR1 SGHTS and CDR2 YDEGEE. The CDR3 region is CAIRDPGTGELFF. DNA for the CDR3: TGTGCCATCCGGGACCCTGGAACCGGGGAGCTGTTTTTT.

The V and J genes are TRBV6-5 and TRBJ2-2; D gene ambiguous. The CDR3 contains 16 residues. V lost 2 bases and J 3 bases, leaving 13 bases between the germline ends. Per the germline V gene, CDR1 is MNHEY and CDR2 is SVGAGI. The CDR3 is CASSYPDGSDTGELFF. CDR3 in DNA: TGTGCCAGCAGTTACCCGGACGGTTCGGACACCGGGGAGCTGTTTTTT.

The genes are TRBV15 and TRBJ1-5; no firm D call. Germline V gene sequence: CDR1 LNHNV, CDR2 YYDKDF (reference sequence). CDR3 length: 18 residues. V was pared by 0 bases and J by 3 bases, with 18 bases between. For the CDR3, the DNA is TGTGCCACCAGCAGAGACTCTCTAATCCGGGCCCACAATCAGCCCCAGCATTTT. Protein product: CATSRDSLIRAHNQPQHF. Complete variable domain (other parts from reference TRBV15 and TRBJ1-5): DAMVIQNPRYQVTQFGKPVTLSCSQTLNHNVMYWYQQKSSQAPKLLFHYYDKDFNNEADTPDNFQSRRPNTSFCFLDIRSPGLGDTAMYLCATSRDSLIRAHNQPQHFGDGTRLSIL.

V is TRBV9 and J is TRBJ2-7; possibly TRBD1 for D (6 bases). V was shortened by 3 bases and J by 5 bases, with 15 bases between the two germline ends. Germline V lookup: CDR1 SGDLS, CDR2 YYNGEE. The CDR3 consists of 14 residues. The CDR3 protein is CASSGGPGIDEQYF. For the CDR3, the DNA is TGTGCCAGCAGCGGGGGGCCAGGGATCGACGAGCAGTACTTC.

J is TRBJ2-2 and V is TRBV19, with TRBD2 matching over 7 bases. Germline V gene sequence: CDR1 LNHDA, CDR2 SQIVND (reference sequence). CDR3 length: 16 amino acids. V shed 5 bases and J 2 bases; nucleotides not matched to a gene: 8. CDR3 in amino acids: CASSLTLGLNTGELFF. CDR3 bases: TGTGCCAGTAGTCTTACTTTGGGACTAAACACCGGGGAGCTGTTTTTT.

J is TRBJ2-7 and V is TRBV4-2; weak D call: TRBD2 (5 bases). This CDR3 has 15 residues. Looked up from germline, CDR1 is LGHNA and CDR2 is YNFKEQ. Trimming shortened V by 1 base and J by 2 bases, and 12 bases separated the two germline ends. The CDR3 nucleotides read TGTGCCAGCAGCCAAGGGTCAGCGGCCCCCTACGAGCAGTACTTC. It translates to CASSQGSAAPYEQYF.

The chain links TRBV27 to TRBJ2-3; no definite D call. V was shortened by 1 base and J by 0 bases, with 8 bases between the two germline ends. Germline V gives CDR1 MNHEY, CDR2 SMNVEV (reference sequence). The CDR3 sequence is 15 residues long. The CDR3 DNA reads TGTGCCAGCAGTTTATTGGACGGCAGCACAGATACGCAGTATTTT. Its protein is CASSLLDGSTDTQYF.

This clone occurred once. The J gene is TRBJ2-3, the V gene TRBV27; possibly TRBD2 for D (7 bases). Trimming shortened V by 6 bases and J by 0 bases, and 19 bases separated the two germline ends. Germline V gene lookup returns CDR1 MNHEY and CDR2 SMNVEV (reference sequence). The CDR3 sequence is 17 residues long. CDR3: CASSYPEGGLSTDTQYF. The CDR3 DNA is TGTGCCAGCAGCTACCCTGAGGGGGGGCTAAGCACAGATACGCAGTATTTT.

The V call is TRBV11-3, the J call TRBJ2-7; D remains unclear. The V and J ends lost 5 bases and 3 bases respectively, with 14 bases between them. Germline CDR1 is SGHNT and CDR2 is YENEEA. The CDR3 spans 14 residues. The CDR3 loop is CASSAGGAVYEQYF. The CDR3 coding sequence is TGTGCCAGCAGCGCTGGCGGAGCAGTCTACGAGCAGTACTTC.